The 14 T cell receptor beta chains in this list originate from one sample, sequenced in a study of blood T cell repertoires in COVID-19 (dated by TCRdb to 2018 to 2021). The library was prepared using the immunoSEQ multiplex PCR assay. TCRdb re-hosts the immuneACCESS table, in-frame sequences only. Its copies lack some clones; in the studies checked, an unresolved V gene accounts for under half of them, and the cause for the rest is not known. A total of about 52,000 clones appear in this sample, roughly four fifths of them only once. Roughly 29% of the sample lies in the top ten. The sequenced sample consisted of peripheral blood. All receptors derive from a woman of 80 years or more with COVID-19, enrolled during active disease.

V is TRBV28 and J is TRBJ1-5; possibly TRBD1 for D (5 bases). This CDR3 is built from 14 residues. Trimming removed 7 bases at V and 8 bases at J, with 18 bases between. Germline-derived CDR1 and CDR2 are MDHEN and SYDVKM. This CDR3 reads CASISTQGWKPQHF. Written as DNA, the CDR3 is TGTGCCAGCATCTCCACCCAGGGTTGGAAGCCCCAGCATTTT.

The CDR3 sequence is CATSDPTGSSYNEQFF. CDR3 in DNA: TGTGCCACCAGTGATCCCACAGGGAGCTCCTACAATGAGCAGTTCTTC. The chain couples TRBV24-1 to TRBJ2-1, with D tentatively TRBD1 (6 bases). The CDR3 loop spans 16 amino acids. Germline V gene data show CDR1 as KGHDR and CDR2 as SFDVKD. Trimming removed 3 bases at V and 0 bases at J, with 11 bases between.

This clone was seen repeatedly, ten times or more. This chain joins TRBV5-1 and TRBJ1-6, with 8 bases lining up with TRBD1. This CDR3 region has 16 residues. CDR1 and CDR2 (germline): SGHRS, YFSETQ. After removal of 4 bases from V and 7 bases from J, the junction contained 10 bases not matched to a gene. As DNA, the CDR3 is TGCGCCAGCAGCCCTGGGACAGGCCTTCTCAATTCACCCCTCCACTTT. It codes for CASSPGTGLLNSPLHF.

This chain connects TRBV9 to TRBJ2-7; 8 bases map to TRBD1. CDR3 length: 18 residues. CDR1 is SGDLS and CDR2 is YYNGEE in the germline V gene. Germline trimming cut 4 bases from V and 2 bases from J; bases unmatched to any gene: 17. CDR3 sequence reads: CASSLASNWGTGAYEQYF. The CDR3 DNA reads TGTGCCAGCAGCCTAGCCTCGAATTGGGGGACAGGCGCCTACGAGCAGTACTTC.

This chain connects TRBV30 to TRBJ1-3, with 7 bases identical to TRBD1. Germline V CDR1 and CDR2: GTSNPN, SVGIG (reference sequence). Unmatched junction bases numbered 4, after V lost 5 bases and J lost 0 bases. This CDR3 spans 14 amino acids. The CDR3 here is CAWGTAGSGNTIYF. In DNA form, the CDR3 reads TGTGCCTGGGGGACAGCTGGCTCTGGAAACACCATATATTTT.

In its sample, this clone was seen many times. The chain is built from TRBV19 and TRBJ1-6; a weak D match, TRBD1 (6 bases). CDR3 length equals 13 residues. The V end lost 5 bases, the J end lost 8 bases, and 10 bases lay between the germline ends. CDR1 and CDR2 (germline): LNHDA, SQIVND (reference sequence). The CDR3 reads CASSPRTDSPLHF. The CDR3 DNA is TGTGCCAGTAGTCCCCGGACAGATTCACCCCTCCACTTT.

This chain connects TRBV19 to TRBJ1-5; D gene uncertain. This CDR3 is built from 14 residues. Trimming removed 5 bases at V and 0 bases at J, with 8 bases between. From germline, CDR1 is LNHDA and CDR2 SQIVND (reference sequence). CDR3 in amino acids: CASSWSYSNQPQHF. The CDR3 DNA reads TGTGCCAGTAGTTGGTCCTATAGCAATCAGCCCCAGCATTTT.

This clone has just a few counts. The gene calls are TRBV27 and TRBJ2-7, with D perhaps TRBD1 (6 bases). CDR1 and CDR2 from the germline V gene are MNHEY and SMNVEV (reference sequence). The CDR3 has 14 residues. V lost 3 bases to trimming and J lost 0 bases, with 9 bases between them. CDR3 region: CASSFQGSSYEQYF. DNA of the CDR3: TGTGCCAGCAGTTTTCAGGGGAGCTCCTACGAGCAGTACTTC.

The chain uses TRBV5-1 and TRBJ1-3; 7 positions match TRBD1. From germline, CDR1 is SGHRS and CDR2 YFSETQ. This CDR3 is 16 amino acids long. V lost 5 bases and J lost 4; bases outside the gene matches: 12. CDR3 in DNA: TGCGCCAGCAGGGAACAGGGGTCTCCAAGGGGAAACACCATATATTTT. Protein product: CASREQGSPRGNTIYF.

The chain joins TRBV5-4 to TRBJ2-3; 10 bases map to TRBD1. Germline lookup yields CDR1 SGHNT and CDR2 YYREEE (reference sequence). V shed 4 bases, J shed 11 bases, and the junction held 13 bases outside the gene matches. The length of the CDR3 is 15 residues. Here the CDR3 reads CASSQGQGLGLRQYF. DNA of the CDR3: TGTGCCAGCAGCCAGGGACAGGGGCTTGGGTTGAGGCAGTATTTT.

This rearrangement joins TRBV28 to TRBJ2-7; D is unclear. Germline CDR1 reads MDHEN; CDR2 reads SYDVKM. V was cut by 1 base and J by 7 bases, with 11 bases left in between. This CDR3 has 13 residues. CDR3 sequence reads: CASSLSTSWEQYF. In DNA, the CDR3 is TGTGCCAGCAGTTTATCTACTTCGTGGGAGCAGTACTTC.

This clone was seen a few times. The chain is built from TRBV24-1 and TRBJ1-3; D possibly corresponds to TRBD1 (5 bases). The germline V gene encodes CDR1 KGHDR and CDR2 SFDVKD. Deletions cut 5 bases from V and 4 bases from J, with 8 bases between. The CDR3 length is 13 residues. In DNA, the CDR3 is TGTGCCACCAGTGGGGGCGCCGGAAACACCATATATTTT. It encodes CATSGGAGNTIYF.

This chain uses TRBV3-1 (or the pseudogene TRBV3-2) with TRBJ2-3, with 12 bases fitting TRBD2. Losses at the gene ends were 0 bases for V and 6 bases for J; bases not matched to a gene: 4. The CDR3 length is 16 residues. Germline values: CDR1 LGHDT, CDR2 YNNKEL (reference sequence). CDR3 bases: TGTGCCAGCAGCCAAGATCTAGCGGGAGGGATGGATACGCAGTATTTT. It encodes CASSQDLAGGMDTQYF.

CDR3 region: CASGLGQLIQETQYF. The CDR3 DNA follows: TGTGCTAGTGGCCTGGGACAGCTAATCCAAGAGACCCAGTACTTC. The gene calls are TRBV12-5 and TRBJ2-5, with 7 nucleotides matching TRBD1. V shed 6 bases and J 1 base; nucleotides not matched to a gene: 8. The V gene's germline CDR1 is LGHNT and CDR2 FRNRAP. CDR3 length equals 15 residues.